The 21 T cell receptor beta chains presented below share a single source sample, sequenced in a study of radiotherapy plus CTLA-4 blockade in lung cancer. The table came from immunoSEQ multiplex PCR; TCRdb's copy has only in-frame clones and leaves some out. The sample has roughly 66,000 clones, about four fifths seen once. The specimen was peripheral blood, collected from a patient treated with radiotherapy plus ipilimumab. These receptors all come from a human donor with non-small cell lung cancer who had a partial response to radiotherapy plus ipilimumab.

The genes are TRBV10-3 and TRBJ1-1; 8 nucleotides agree with TRBD1. CDR1 and CDR2 from the germline V gene are ENHRY and SYGVKD. The CDR3 has 15 residues. J lost 8 bases, V lost 2 bases, and 10 bases had no gene match. CDR3 bases: TGTGCCATCAGTGAGGACAGGGGCTCGAATCTCGAAGCTTTCTTT. As protein: CAISEDRGSNLEAFF.

This chain links TRBV27 with TRBJ2-5; D might be TRBD2 (6 bases). Germline values: CDR1 MNHEY, CDR2 SMNVEV (reference sequence). CDR3 length equals 15 residues. V was cut by 4 bases and J by 3 bases, with 15 bases left in between. In DNA, the CDR3 is TGTGCCAGCAGTTCCCCCAGTGGCGGGAAAGAGACCCAGTACTTC. As protein: CASSSPSGGKETQYF.

CDR3 amino acids: CASSMNIQGGNTIYF. In DNA form, the CDR3 reads TGTGCCAGTAGTATGAACATCCAGGGTGGAAACACCATATATTTT. The rearrangement joins TRBV19 to TRBJ1-3, with a possible D match to TRBD1 (5 bases). The germline CDR1 and CDR2 sequences are LNHDA and SQIVND (reference sequence). This CDR3 has 15 amino acids. The V end lost 3 bases, the J end lost 3 bases, and 12 bases lay between the germline ends.

V usage is TRBV27 and J usage is TRBJ1-1; D gene ambiguous. The CDR3 has 11 amino acids. Germline V CDR1 and CDR2: MNHEY, SMNVEV (reference sequence). With 7 bases removed from V and 11 bases from J, the gap between germline ends came to 14 bases. The CDR3 DNA reads TGTGCCAGCACCTTGGGCCCGAAGGCTTTCTTT. Residues: CASTLGPKAFF.

The genes are TRBV5-1 and TRBJ1-3; 10 bases fit TRBD1. In germline, CDR1 is SGHRS, CDR2 YFSETQ. There are 15 residues in the CDR3. V shed 0 bases and J 6 bases; nucleotides not matched to a gene: 3. In DNA, the CDR3 is TGCGCCAGCAGCTTGGCCGGGACAGGGGAAAACACCATATATTTT. It codes for CASSLAGTGENTIYF.

V is TRBV9 and J is TRBJ2-5, with D possibly matching TRBD1 (6 bases). The V gene's germline CDR1 is SGDLS and CDR2 YYNGEE. V shed 3 bases and J shed 4 bases, with 16 bases lying between them. This CDR3 spans 15 amino acids. CDR3 loop: CASSATAGARETQYF. CDR3 DNA: TGTGCCAGCAGCGCAACGGCAGGGGCTAGAGAGACCCAGTACTTC.

This clone was counted only a few times. CDR3 protein: CASSFSGGADQPQHF. CDR3 sequence (DNA): TGCGCCAGCAGCTTCTCAGGGGGCGCCGATCAGCCCCAGCATTTT. This chain joins TRBV5-1 and TRBJ1-5; 8 bases line up with TRBD1. The ends lost 2 bases at V and 5 bases at J; junction bases unmatched: 6. Germline CDR1 and CDR2: SGHRS and YFSETQ. The CDR3 loop spans 15 amino acids.

This CDR3 is CASSHQLAGEKLFF. CDR3 DNA: TGTGCCAGCAGCCACCAACTGGCGGGGGAAAAACTGTTTTTT. The V gene is TRBV28, the J gene TRBJ1-4; D unresolved. The germline V and J ends were trimmed by 6 bases and 8 bases, with 16 bases remaining between them. Germline V CDR1 and CDR2: MDHEN, SYDVKM. The CDR3 has 14 amino acids.

The chain couples TRBV5-4 to TRBJ2-3, with D unresolved. The germline V and J ends were trimmed by 4 bases and 4 bases, with 10 bases remaining between them. The CDR3 spans 13 residues. Germline V lookup: CDR1 SGHNT, CDR2 YYREEE (reference sequence). The CDR3 reads CASSPKLADTQYF. CDR3 DNA sequence: TGTGCCAGCAGCCCTAAACTGGCAGATACGCAGTATTTT.

The V and J genes are TRBV7-9 and TRBJ2-1, with 13 bases identical to TRBD2. CDR3 length: 16 residues. V lost 5 bases, J lost 1 base, and 2 bases stayed unmatched. CDR1 is SEHNR, CDR2 FQNEAQ, per germline (reference sequence). The CDR3 DNA reads as TGTGCCAGCAGCGCACTAGCGGGAGGGTCCTACAATGAGCAGTTCTTC. Translated, it gives CASSALAGGSYNEQFF.

The gene calls are TRBV5-1 and TRBJ2-5, with TRBD2 matching over 10 bases. Losses at the gene ends were 4 bases for V and 5 bases for J; bases not matched to a gene: 11. CDR1 and CDR2 (germline): SGHRS, YFSETQ. This CDR3 has 16 amino acids. The CDR3 protein is CASSAGQREGVETQYF. CDR3 in DNA: TGCGCCAGCAGCGCAGGACAGCGGGAGGGGGTGGAGACCCAGTACTTC. The full variable domain, with the rest looked up from reference TRBV5-1 and TRBJ2-5, is KAGVTQTPRYLIKTRGQQVTLSCSPISGHRSVSWYQQTPGQGLQFLFEYFSETQRNKGNFPGRFSGRQFSNSRSEMNVSTLELGDSALYLCASSAGQREGVETQYFGPGTRLLVL.

This rearrangement joins TRBV29-1 to TRBJ1-1; D possibly corresponds to TRBD1 (6 bases). Germline CDR1 SQVTM, CDR2 ANQGSEA. The CDR3 loop spans 14 amino acids. The ends were cut back, 1 base at V and 1 base at J, with 10 bases in the middle. CDR3 nucleotides: TGCAGCGTTGAAGCAGGACAGTGGAACACTGAAGCTTTCTTT. It specifies CSVEAGQWNTEAFF.

The chain carries TRBV28 and TRBJ1-3, with a tentative D call TRBD1 (6 bases). Trimming left V 7 bases short and J 3 bases short, with 16 bases between. CDR3 length: 15 residues. CDR1 is MDHEN and CDR2 is SYDVKM in the germline V gene. The CDR3 DNA sequence: TGTGCCAGCAACCCAAGGGGGAAGTATGGAAACACCATATATTTT. Translating it yields CASNPRGKYGNTIYF.

This CDR3 reads CASSLNSGRAYTGELFF. The CDR3 bases are TGTGCCAGCAGCCTCAATAGCGGGAGAGCCTACACCGGGGAGCTGTTTTTT. The chain is built from TRBV5-8 and TRBJ2-2; TRBD2 matches at 9 bases. Germline CDR1 is SGHTS and CDR2 is YDEGEE. Unmatched junction bases numbered 10, after V lost 4 bases and J lost 3 bases. The CDR3 loop spans 17 amino acids.

This chain uses TRBV5-4 with TRBJ2-1; the match to TRBD1 covers 9 bases. Germline-derived CDR1 and CDR2 are SGHNT and YYREEE (reference sequence). The length of the CDR3 is 16 residues. V shed 2 bases and J 5 bases; nucleotides not matched to a gene: 8. DNA for the CDR3: TGTGCCAGCAGCTTTTCCGGGACAGGGAGTGACAATGAGCAGTTCTTC. It yields the protein CASSFSGTGSDNEQFF.

J is TRBJ2-5 and V is TRBV7-9; a possible D gene is TRBD2 (8 bases). Between the trimmed V and J ends, which lost 11 bases and 4 bases, there was a span of 26 bases. Germline CDR1 reads SEHNR; CDR2 reads FQNEAQ (reference sequence). The CDR3 has 16 amino acids. The CDR3 sequence: CAVTQGGSRGGETQYF. The CDR3 DNA reads TGTGCCGTTACCCAGGGGGGCAGCCGGGGGGGAGAGACCCAGTACTTC.

The V and J genes are TRBV30 and TRBJ2-7; TRBD2 matches 12 bases. After removal of 1 base from V and 3 bases from J, the junction contained 4 bases not matched to a gene. The CDR3 totals 15 residues. Looked up from germline, CDR1 is GTSNPN and CDR2 is SVGIG (reference sequence). The chain's CDR3 is CAWSAGLAGLYEQYF. The CDR3 nucleotides read TGTGCCTGGAGTGCGGGACTAGCGGGCCTCTACGAGCAGTACTTC. The variable domain in full, completed from reference TRBV30 and TRBJ2-7, reads SQTIHQWPATLVQPVGSPLSLECTVEGTSNPNLYWYRQAAGRGLQLLFYSVGIGQISSEVPQNLSASRPQDRQFILSSKKLLLSDSGFYLCAWSAGLAGLYEQYFGPGTRLTVT.

The chain combines TRBV6-5 with TRBJ1-5; D uncertain. V lost 0 bases and J lost 4, with 10 bases in between. From germline, CDR1 is MNHEY and CDR2 SVGAGI. The CDR3 is 15 residues long. CDR3 nucleotides: TGTGCCAGCAGTTACTCGATTAGAGAGAATCAGCCCCAGCATTTT. Amino acid sequence: CASSYSIRENQPQHF.

There are a few counts of this clone. The chain couples TRBV6-1 to TRBJ2-2; TRBD1 might be the D (6 bases). Deletions cut 6 bases from V and 5 bases from J, with 13 bases between. Germline V lookup: CDR1 MNHNS, CDR2 SASEGT. CDR3 size: 14 residues. The CDR3 DNA reads TGTGCCAGCAGGGTCCAGGGGCGGACCGGGGAGCTGTTTTTT. It is translated as CASRVQGRTGELFF.

This chain links TRBV5-1 with TRBJ1-4; tentatively, D is TRBD1 (5 bases). CDR1 is SGHRS and CDR2 is YFSETQ in the germline V gene. Trimming pared 3 bases from V and 3 bases from J, leaving 6 bases between. CDR3 length: 13 residues. CDR3 sequence: CASSSTANEKLFF. The CDR3 bases are TGCGCCAGCAGCTCGACAGCTAATGAAAAACTGTTTTTT.

This clone was observed a single time. This chain uses TRBV4-2 with TRBJ2-7; perhaps TRBD1 as D (5 bases). V was pared by 0 bases and J by 2 bases, with 14 bases between. CDR3 length: 16 amino acids. Germline CDR1 reads LGHNA; CDR2 reads YNFKEQ. The CDR3 region has the DNA TGTGCCAGCAGCCAAGAGGGGCGGTCCTTAACCTACGAGCAGTACTTC. Its translation is CASSQEGRSLTYEQYF.